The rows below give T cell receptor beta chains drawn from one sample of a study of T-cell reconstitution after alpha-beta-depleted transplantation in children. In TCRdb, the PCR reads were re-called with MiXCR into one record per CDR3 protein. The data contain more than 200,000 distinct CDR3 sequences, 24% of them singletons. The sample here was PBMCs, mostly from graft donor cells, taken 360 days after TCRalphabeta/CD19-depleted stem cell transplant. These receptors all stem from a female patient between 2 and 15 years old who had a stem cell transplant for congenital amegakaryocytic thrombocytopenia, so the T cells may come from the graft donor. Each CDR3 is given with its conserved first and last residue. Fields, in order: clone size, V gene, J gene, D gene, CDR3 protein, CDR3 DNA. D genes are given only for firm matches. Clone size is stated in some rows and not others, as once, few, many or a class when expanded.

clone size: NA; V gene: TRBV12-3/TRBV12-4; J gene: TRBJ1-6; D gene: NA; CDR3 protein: CASSFNNSPLHF; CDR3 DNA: TGTGCCAGCAGTTTCAATAATTCACCCCTCCACTTT
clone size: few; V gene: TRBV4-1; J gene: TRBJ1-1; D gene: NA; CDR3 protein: CASRNRDLLNTEAFF; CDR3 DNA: TGCGCCAGCAGGAACCGGGACTTATTAAACACTGAAGCTTTCTTT
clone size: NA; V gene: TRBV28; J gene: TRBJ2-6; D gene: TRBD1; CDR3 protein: CASRTPGQGIPGANVLTF; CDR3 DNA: TGTGCCAGCAGAACCCCGGGACAGGGGATACCTGGGGCCAACGTCCTGACTTTC
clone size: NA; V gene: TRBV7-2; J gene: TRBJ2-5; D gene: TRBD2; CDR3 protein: CASRGGGGVETQYF; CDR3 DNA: TGTGCCAGCAGGGGTGGCGGGGGGGTTGAGACCCAGTACTTC
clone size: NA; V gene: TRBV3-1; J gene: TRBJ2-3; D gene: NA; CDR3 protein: CASSQEWGFADTQYF; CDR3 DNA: TGTGCCAGCAGCCAAGAGTGGGGTTTTGCAGATACGCAGTATTTT
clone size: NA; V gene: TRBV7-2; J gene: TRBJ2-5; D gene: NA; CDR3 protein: CASSLLGGIPQETQYF; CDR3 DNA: TGTGCCAGCAGCTTATTGGGCGGAATCCCACAAGAGACCCAGTACTTC
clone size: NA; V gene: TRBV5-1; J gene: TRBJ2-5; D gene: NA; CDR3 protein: CASSLGGRGNQETQYF; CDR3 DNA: TGCGCCAGCAGCTTGGGAGGCCGCGGGAACCAAGAGACCCAGTACTTC
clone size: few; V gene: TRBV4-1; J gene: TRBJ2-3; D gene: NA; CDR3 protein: CASSPSRGQSTDTQYF; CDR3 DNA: TGCGCCAGCAGCCCTTCGCGGGGGCAGAGCACAGATACGCAGTATTTT
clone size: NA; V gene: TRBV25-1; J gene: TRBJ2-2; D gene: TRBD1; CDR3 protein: CASSDWDRATRELFF; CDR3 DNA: TGTGCCAGCAGTGACTGGGACAGGGCGACCCGGGAGCTGTTTTTT
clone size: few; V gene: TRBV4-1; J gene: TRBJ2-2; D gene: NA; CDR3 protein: CASSQLTPGELFF; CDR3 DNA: TGCGCCAGCAGCCAACTAACCCCCGGGGAGCTGTTTTTT
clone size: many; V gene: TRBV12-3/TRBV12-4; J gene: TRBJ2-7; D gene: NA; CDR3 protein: CASSLSGVQYF; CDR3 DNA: TGTGCCAGCAGTTTATCTGGTGTGCAGTACTTC
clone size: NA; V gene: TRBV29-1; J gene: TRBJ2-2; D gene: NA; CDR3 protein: CSVLHTGELFF; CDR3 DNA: TGCAGCGTTCTTCATACCGGGGAGCTGTTTTTT
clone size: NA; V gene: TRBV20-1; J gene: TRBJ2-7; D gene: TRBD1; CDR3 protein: CSASGQGGFYEQYF; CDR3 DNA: TGCAGTGCTAGTGGACAGGGGGGTTTCTACGAGCAGTACTTC
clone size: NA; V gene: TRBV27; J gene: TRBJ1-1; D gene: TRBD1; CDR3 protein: CASSFSRGLLRAEAFF; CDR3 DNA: TGTGCCAGCAGTTTTTCCAGGGGGCTGCTAAGGGCTGAAGCTTTCTTT
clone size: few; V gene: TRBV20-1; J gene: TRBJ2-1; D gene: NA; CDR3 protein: CSARPRSGWYEQFF; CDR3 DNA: TGCAGTGCTAGGCCACGGTCAGGGTGGTATGAGCAGTTCTTC
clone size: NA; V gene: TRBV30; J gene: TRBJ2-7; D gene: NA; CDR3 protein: CAWTKESPYEQYF; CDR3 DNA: TGTGCCTGGACCAAGGAGTCCCCCTACGAGCAGTACTTC
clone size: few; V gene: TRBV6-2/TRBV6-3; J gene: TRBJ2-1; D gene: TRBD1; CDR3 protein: CASSWTGVNEQFF; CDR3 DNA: TGTGCCAGCAGTTGGACAGGGGTCAATGAGCAGTTCTTC
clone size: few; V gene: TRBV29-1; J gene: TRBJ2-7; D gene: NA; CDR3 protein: CSVETGGAYEQYF; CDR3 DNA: TGCAGCGTTGAAACAGGAGGGGCCTACGAGCAGTACTTC
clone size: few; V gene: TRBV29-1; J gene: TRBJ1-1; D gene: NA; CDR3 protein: CSVDRGWRTEAFF; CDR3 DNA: TGCAGCGTTGATCGGGGTTGGAGAACTGAAGCTTTCTTT
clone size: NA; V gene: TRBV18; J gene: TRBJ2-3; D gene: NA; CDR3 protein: CASSPQGGIRDTQYF; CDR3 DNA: TGTGCCAGCTCACCTCAGGGGGGAATAAGGGATACGCAGTATTTT
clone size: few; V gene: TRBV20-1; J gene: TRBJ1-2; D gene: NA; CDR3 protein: CSASGAGENYGYTF; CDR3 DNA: TGCAGTGCTAGTGGCGCGGGGGAAAACTATGGCTACACCTTC
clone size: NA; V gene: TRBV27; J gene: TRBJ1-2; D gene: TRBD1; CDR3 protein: CASSAGQETFNYGYTF; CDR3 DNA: TGTGCCAGCAGTGCGGGACAGGAGACCTTCAACTATGGCTACACCTTC
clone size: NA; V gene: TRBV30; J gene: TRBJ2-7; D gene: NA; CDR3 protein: CAWSRGVRGSYEQYF; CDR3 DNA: TGTGCCTGGAGTAGAGGGGTTCGGGGGAGTTACGAGCAGTACTTC
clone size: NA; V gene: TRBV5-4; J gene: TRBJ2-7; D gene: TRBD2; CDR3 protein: CASSLSPLAAFYEQYF; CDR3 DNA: TGTGCCAGCAGCTTGTCCCCACTAGCGGCATTCTACGAGCAGTACTTC
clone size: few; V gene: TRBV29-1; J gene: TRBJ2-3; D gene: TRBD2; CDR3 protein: CSVQKAGGPSDTQYF; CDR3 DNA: TGCAGCGTCCAGAAAGCGGGGGGGCCGTCAGATACGCAGTATTTT
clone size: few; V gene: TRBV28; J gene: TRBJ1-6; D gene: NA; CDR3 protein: CASSAAPMTVHSPLHF; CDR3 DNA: TGTGCCAGCAGCGCTGCCCCGATGACGGTCCATTCACCCCTCCACTTT
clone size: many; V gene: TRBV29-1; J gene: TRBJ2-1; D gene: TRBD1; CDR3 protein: CSVQTGQGNYNEQFF; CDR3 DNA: TGCAGCGTCCAAACCGGACAGGGGAACTACAATGAGCAGTTCTTC
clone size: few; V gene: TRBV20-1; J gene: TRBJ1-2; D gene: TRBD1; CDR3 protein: CSARDQGARGYTF; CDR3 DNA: TGCAGTGCTAGAGATCAGGGGGCGCGGGGCTACACCTTC
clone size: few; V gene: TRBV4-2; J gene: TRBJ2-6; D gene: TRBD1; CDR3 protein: CASSPDRGPNSGANVLTF; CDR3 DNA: TGTGCCAGCAGCCCGGACAGGGGGCCTAACTCTGGGGCCAACGTCCTGACTTTC
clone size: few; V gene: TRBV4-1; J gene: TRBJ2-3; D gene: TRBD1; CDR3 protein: CASRLTGGKDTQYF; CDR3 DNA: TGCGCCAGCAGGCTGACAGGGGGCAAAGATACGCAGTATTTT
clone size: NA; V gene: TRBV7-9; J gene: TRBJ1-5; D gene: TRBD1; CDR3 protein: CASSLIGQGVGQPQHF; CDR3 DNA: TGTGCCAGCAGCTTAATCGGGCAGGGGGTCGGTCAGCCCCAGCATTTT
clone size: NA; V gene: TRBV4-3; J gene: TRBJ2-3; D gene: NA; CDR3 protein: CASSPSTLGTDTQYF; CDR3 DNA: TGCGCCAGCAGCCCGTCGACCCTGGGTACAGATACGCAGTATTTT
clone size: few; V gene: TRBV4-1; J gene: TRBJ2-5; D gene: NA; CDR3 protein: CASSQGPQETQYF; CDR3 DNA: TGCGCCAGCAGCCAAGGACCCCAAGAGACCCAGTACTTC
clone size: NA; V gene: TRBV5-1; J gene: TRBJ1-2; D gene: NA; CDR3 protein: CASSTDGEGYTF; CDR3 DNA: TGCGCCAGCTCAACGGACGGGGAGGGCTACACCTTC
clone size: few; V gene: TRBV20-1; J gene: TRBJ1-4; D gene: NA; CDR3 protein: CSARDSRRAPFELFF; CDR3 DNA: TGCAGTGCTAGAGATTCCCGGAGAGCCCCATTTGAACTGTTTTTT
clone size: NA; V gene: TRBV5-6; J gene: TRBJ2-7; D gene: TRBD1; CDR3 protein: CASSLGGQGGYEQYF; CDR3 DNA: TGTGCCAGCAGCTTGGGGGGACAGGGAGGGTACGAGCAGTACTTC
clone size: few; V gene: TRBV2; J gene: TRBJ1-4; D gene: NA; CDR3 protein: CASSEGGGGTEKLFF; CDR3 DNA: TGTGCCAGCAGTGAAGGAGGGGGAGGTACTGAAAAACTGTTTTTT
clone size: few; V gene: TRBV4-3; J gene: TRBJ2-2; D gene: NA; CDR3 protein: CASSPRATGELFF; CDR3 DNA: TGCGCCAGCAGCCCTCGGGCTACCGGGGAGCTGTTTTTT
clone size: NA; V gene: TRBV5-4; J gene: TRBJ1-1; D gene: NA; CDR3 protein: CASSLGPFSEAFF; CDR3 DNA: TGTGCCAGCAGCCTCGGCCCCTTTTCTGAAGCTTTCTTT
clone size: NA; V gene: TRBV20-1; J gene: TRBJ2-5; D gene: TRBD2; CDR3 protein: CSAKRGGKEETQYF; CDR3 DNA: TGCAGTGCCAAGCGGGGGGGGAAAGAAGAGACCCAGTACTTC
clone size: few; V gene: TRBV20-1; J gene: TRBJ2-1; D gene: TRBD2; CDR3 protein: CSASWLAGSPSYNEQFF; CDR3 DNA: TGCAGTGCTAGTTGGCTAGCGGGCTCCCCTAGTTACAATGAGCAGTTCTTC
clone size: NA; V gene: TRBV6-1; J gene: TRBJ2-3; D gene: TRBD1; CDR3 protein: CASSRDRAGTDTQYF; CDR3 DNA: TGTGCCAGCAGTAGAGACAGGGCAGGGACAGATACGCAGTATTTT
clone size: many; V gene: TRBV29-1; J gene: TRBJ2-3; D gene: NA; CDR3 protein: CSVGQGFTDTQYF; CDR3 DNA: TGCAGCGTTGGGCAGGGGTTCACAGATACGCAGTATTTT
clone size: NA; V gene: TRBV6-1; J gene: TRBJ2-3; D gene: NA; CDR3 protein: CASSPAGTDTQYF; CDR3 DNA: TGTGCCAGCAGCCCAGCAGGGACAGATACGCAGTATTTT
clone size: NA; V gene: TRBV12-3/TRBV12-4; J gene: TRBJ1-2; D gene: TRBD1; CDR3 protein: CASSSLTGVYGYTF; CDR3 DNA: TGTGCCAGCAGTTCTCTAACAGGGGTCTATGGCTACACCTTC
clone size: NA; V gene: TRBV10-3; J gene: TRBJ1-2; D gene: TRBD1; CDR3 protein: CAISESGTGGGNYGYTF; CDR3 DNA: TGTGCCATCAGTGAGTCAGGGACAGGGGGCGGAAACTATGGCTACACCTTC
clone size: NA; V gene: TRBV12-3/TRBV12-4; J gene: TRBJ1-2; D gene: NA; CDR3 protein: CASTGTIYSYTF; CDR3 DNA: TGTGCCAGCACCGGGACCATTTATAGCTACACCTTC
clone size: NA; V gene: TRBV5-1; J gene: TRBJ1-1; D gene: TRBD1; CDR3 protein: CASSLRTGQRLNTEAFF; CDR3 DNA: TGCGCCAGCAGCTTGAGGACAGGTCAGAGGCTGAACACTGAAGCTTTCTTT
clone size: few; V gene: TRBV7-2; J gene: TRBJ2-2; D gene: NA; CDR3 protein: CASSQGGYTGELFF; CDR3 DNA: TGTGCCAGCAGCCAGGGGGGATACACCGGGGAGCTGTTTTTT
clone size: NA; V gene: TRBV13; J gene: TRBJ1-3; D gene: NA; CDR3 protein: CASSLGPGDTIYF; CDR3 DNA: TGTGCCAGCAGCTTAGGGCCGGGTGACACCATATATTTT